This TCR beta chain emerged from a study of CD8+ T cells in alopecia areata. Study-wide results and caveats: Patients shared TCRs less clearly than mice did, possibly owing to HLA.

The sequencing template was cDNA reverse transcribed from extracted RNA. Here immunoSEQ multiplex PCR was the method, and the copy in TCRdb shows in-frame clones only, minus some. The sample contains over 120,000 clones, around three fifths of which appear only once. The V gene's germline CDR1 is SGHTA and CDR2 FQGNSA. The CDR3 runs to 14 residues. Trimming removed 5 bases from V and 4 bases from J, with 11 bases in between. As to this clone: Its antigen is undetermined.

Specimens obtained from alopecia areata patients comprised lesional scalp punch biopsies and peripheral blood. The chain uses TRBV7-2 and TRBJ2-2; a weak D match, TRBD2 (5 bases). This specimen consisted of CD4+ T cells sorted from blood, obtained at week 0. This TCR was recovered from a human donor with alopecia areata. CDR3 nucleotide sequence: TGTGCCAGCAGCCTCGGACTTTCCACCGGGGAGCTGTTTTTT. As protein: CASSLGLSTGELFF.